Listed here are 30 T cell receptor beta chains from one sample, sequenced in a study of shared clonotypes between healthy human individuals. This table comes from immunoSEQ multiplex PCR, and its TCRdb copy is limited to in-frame clones, with some not included. The table records over 95,000 clones, less than 60% of them present only once. The sequenced sample consisted of PBMCs. Every receptor here comes from a woman between 40 and 55 years old in good health. Some clones in this sample may be carry-over from other donors' samples.

This clone was seen repeatedly, ten times or more. The CDR3 loop reads CAWSVHGGGVEKLFF. Here the CDR3 DNA reads TGTGCCTGGAGTGTACATGGAGGGGGCGTTGAAAAACTGTTTTTT. J is TRBJ1-4 and V is TRBV30; TRBD1 matches 7 bases. The CDR3 is made up of 15 amino acids. V lost 0 bases to trimming and J lost 7 bases; unmatched junction nucleotides: 8. CDR1 is GTSNPN and CDR2 is SVGIG in the germline V gene (reference sequence).

Regarding this clone: The junction does not match germline at one end; this may be a read error. The chain carries TRBV18 and TRBJ1-2; 8 bases match TRBD1. Germline CDR1 KGHSH, CDR2 LQKENI. The CDR3 totals 13 residues. The CDR3 sequence: CASPPQTGDGYTF. CDR3 coding DNA: TGTGCCAGCCCACCCCAGACAGGGGATGGCTACACCTTC.

This clone was counted only a few times. This chain joins TRBV5-1 and TRBJ1-3; weak D call: TRBD1 (5 bases). Trimming cost V 0 bases and J 2 bases, with 9 bases left between them. Germline V gene sequence: CDR1 SGHRS, CDR2 YFSETQ. The CDR3 length is 15 residues. The CDR3 DNA reads TGCGCCAGCAGCTTGGCACAGGCGGCTGGAAACACCATATATTTT. Translation gives CASSLAQAAGNTIYF.

The CDR3 is CASRTTGRYGYTF. The DNA for the CDR3 is TGTGCCAGCAGGACCACAGGGAGGTATGGCTACACCTTC. This sequence joins TRBV28 and TRBJ1-2; TRBD1 is a possible D gene (6 bases). This CDR3 comprises 13 residues. From germline, CDR1 is MDHEN and CDR2 SYDVKM. V gave up 6 bases and J gave up 5 bases, with 13 bases separating them.

The chain combines TRBV29-1 with TRBJ2-1; 7 bases agree with TRBD2. This CDR3 is 14 amino acids long. Trimming took 5 bases from V and 4 from J; bases not matched to a gene: 8. CDR1 and CDR2 from the germline V gene are SQVTM and ANQGSEA. DNA of the CDR3: TGCAGCGTTTCCGGGACTACTCCATACAATGAGCAGTTCTTC. It encodes CSVSGTTPYNEQFF.

A few counts support this clone. V usage is TRBV6-1 and J usage is TRBJ2-6, with D possibly TRBD1 on 5 matching bases. The CDR3 sequence is 15 residues long. V was trimmed by 6 bases and J by 2 bases, leaving 11 bases between them. The V gene's germline CDR1 is MNHNS and CDR2 SASEGT. In DNA, the CDR3 is TGTGCCAGCAGCAGGGTTCACCCTGGGGCCAACGTCCTGACTTTC. Translating gives CASSRVHPGANVLTF.

This clone was seen many times. The chain is built from TRBV29-1 and TRBJ2-5; unclear D gene. CDR3 size: 10 residues. Germline V lookup: CDR1 SQVTM, CDR2 ANQGSEA. V shed 4 bases and J shed 4 bases, with 4 bases lying between them. DNA for the CDR3: TGCAGCGTTGTAGGAGAGACCCAGTACTTC. Translating it yields CSVVGETQYF.

The chain uses TRBV20-1 and TRBJ2-1; no reliable D call. The V and J ends lost 5 bases and 7 bases respectively, with 6 bases between them. The germline V gene encodes CDR1 DFQATT and CDR2 SNEGSKA (reference sequence). CDR3 length: 10 residues. The CDR3: CSARLNEQFF. For the CDR3, the DNA is TGCAGTGCTCGCTTGAATGAGCAGTTCTTC.

This clone was observed at least ten times. The chain recombines TRBV11-2 with TRBJ1-2, with D maybe TRBD1 (6 bases). The germline V and J ends were trimmed by 0 bases and 4 bases, with 15 bases remaining between them. Germline loops: CDR1 SGHAT, CDR2 FQNNGV. The CDR3 length is 16 residues. CDR3 protein: CASSLDGTPLAYGYTF. The CDR3 bases are TGTGCCAGCAGCTTAGATGGGACACCTCTCGCCTATGGCTACACCTTC.

At least ten counts were recorded for this clone. The chain carries TRBV5-1 and TRBJ2-7; 11 bases map to TRBD2. Looked up from germline, CDR1 is SGHRS and CDR2 is YFSETQ. This CDR3 has 17 residues. V trimming: 4 bases; J trimming: 0 bases; junction bases outside the gene matches: 9. The CDR3 spells CASSPAGTSGNSYEQYF. DNA for the CDR3: TGCGCCAGCAGCCCAGCCGGGACTAGCGGAAACTCCTACGAGCAGTACTTC. Based on the CDR3 plus reference TRBV5-1 and TRBJ2-7, the full variable domain is KAGVTQTPRYLIKTRGQQVTLSCSPISGHRSVSWYQQTPGQGLQFLFEYFSETQRNKGNFPGRFSGRQFSNSRSEMNVSTLELGDSALYLCASSPAGTSGNSYEQYFGPGTRLTVT.

J is TRBJ2-1 and V is TRBV29-1; 12 bases are a match to TRBD2. With V trimmed by 0 bases and J by 8 bases, 8 bases remained unmatched. The length of the CDR3 is 16 residues. Germline V gene sequence: CDR1 SQVTM, CDR2 ANQGSEA. Here the CDR3 reads CSVEEFGLAGRDEQFF. The CDR3 DNA follows: TGCAGCGTTGAAGAGTTCGGACTAGCGGGAAGGGATGAGCAGTTCTTC.

This clone appeared many times. The J gene is TRBJ2-7, the V gene TRBV7-3, with 10 bases fitting TRBD2. From germline, CDR1 is SGHTA and CDR2 FQGTGA. J lost 4 bases, V lost 1 base, and 13 bases had no gene match. This CDR3 has 18 amino acids. The CDR3 DNA is TGTGCCAGCAGCTTAAATTTAGGTGGTCTAGCGGGAGAATACGAGCAGTACTTC. It codes for CASSLNLGGLAGEYEQYF.

As DNA, the CDR3 is TGTGCCAGCATGAACAGGGAGCCTTACGAGCAGTACTTC. Translation gives CASMNREPYEQYF. The chain combines TRBV28 with TRBJ2-5; a possible D gene is TRBD1 (6 bases). The tail of the sequence fits TRBJ2-7 better, so the J call may be wrong. Germline V gene lookup returns CDR1 MDHEN and CDR2 SYDVKM. The CDR3 has 13 residues.

Ten or more counts support this clone. J is TRBJ1-1 and V is TRBV11-1; D is unresolved. CDR1 and CDR2 from the germline V gene are SGHAT and FQDESV (reference sequence). The CDR3 consists of 13 residues. Trimming shortened V by 7 bases and J by 4 bases, and 13 bases separated the two germline ends. The CDR3 region has the DNA TGTGCCAGCACCTTTAAGAGAGGCACTGAAGCTTTCTTT. As protein: CASTFKRGTEAFF.

The rearrangement uses TRBV2 and TRBJ2-5, with 10 bases lining up with TRBD2. The CDR3 contains 16 residues. Germline CDR1 reads SNHLY; CDR2 reads FYNNEI. V shed 7 bases and J 5 bases; nucleotides not matched to a gene: 13. CDR3 protein: CASTPTRTSGGETQYF. The CDR3 DNA reads TGTGCCAGCACTCCAACCAGGACTAGCGGCGGGGAGACCCAGTACTTC.

The rearrangement uses TRBV7-9 and TRBJ2-3; TRBD2 matches 13 bases. This CDR3 has 18 amino acids. CDR1 SEHNR and CDR2 FQNEAQ come from the germline V gene (reference sequence). After removal of 1 base from V and 0 bases from J, the junction contained 4 bases not matched to a gene. The CDR3 DNA reads as TGTGCCAGCAGCTTAGTACTAGCGGGAGGGAAAAGCACAGATACGCAGTATTTT. Protein: CASSLVLAGGKSTDTQYF.

This chain joins TRBV18 and TRBJ2-2, with 11 bases that match TRBD1. Germline CDR1 KGHSH, CDR2 LQKENI. CDR3 length: 16 amino acids. Losses at the gene ends were 1 base for V and 4 bases for J; bases not matched to a gene: 2. The CDR3 DNA sequence: TGTGCCAGCTCACCACGGACAGGGGGCCGCACCGGGGAGCTGTTTTTT. The encoded protein is CASSPRTGGRTGELFF.

This clone appeared a few times. The V gene is TRBV5-6, the J gene TRBJ2-7, with a possible D match to TRBD1 (5 bases). The CDR3 sequence is 15 residues long. V dropped 1 base and J dropped 5 bases, with 16 bases sitting between them. Per germline, CDR1 SGHDT and CDR2 YYEEEE. CDR3 sequence reads: CASSLRQYGPHEQYF. The CDR3 region has the DNA TGTGCCAGCAGCTTGAGACAGTATGGTCCCCACGAGCAGTACTTC.

The chain links TRBV19 to TRBJ1-2, with D possibly TRBD1 on 6 matching bases. The CDR3 loop spans 13 amino acids. Looked up from germline, CDR1 is LNHDA and CDR2 is SQIVND (reference sequence). The ends were cut back, 3 bases at V and 2 bases at J, with 7 bases in the middle. CDR3 protein: CASSMRGNYGYTF. For the CDR3, the DNA is TGTGCCAGTAGTATGAGGGGGAACTATGGCTACACCTTC.

Of note for this clone: The likely explanation is a read error, given a far larger clone one base away. The V call is TRBV4-2, the J call TRBJ2-4; D ambiguous. V shed 1 base and J shed 1 base, with 8 bases lying between them. The CDR3 covers 15 residues. In germline, CDR1 is LGHNA, CDR2 YNFKEQ. The CDR3 nucleotides are TGTGCCAGCAGCCAAGGCCTCGTGGCCAAAAACATTCAGTACTTC. This translates into CASSQGLVAKNIQYF.

This clone was found a few times. CDR3 amino acids: CASSSFLANTGELFF. The CDR3 DNA follows: TGTGCCAGCAGCTCCTTTTTAGCGAACACCGGGGAGCTGTTTTTT. The chain recombines TRBV7-8 with TRBJ2-2; D is undetermined. Germline V gives CDR1 SGHVS, CDR2 FQNEAQ. The CDR3 length is 15 residues. Trimming stripped 4 bases from V and 0 bases from J, with 9 bases between.

This clone was seen ten or more times. This chain uses TRBV25-1 with TRBJ2-3; D unresolved. The CDR3 spans 14 residues. The germline V gene has CDR1 MGHDK and CDR2 SYGVNS. The V and J ends lost 1 base and 0 bases respectively, with 5 bases between them. The DNA of the CDR3 is TGTGCCAGCAGTGAATCGTTTAGCACAGATACGCAGTATTTT. Protein sequence: CASSESFSTDTQYF. Drawing the rest from reference TRBV25-1 and TRBJ2-3, the complete variable domain is EADIYQTPRYLVIGTGKKITLECSQTMGHDKMYWYQQDPGMELHLIHYSYGVNSTEKGDLSSESTVSRIRTEHFPLTLESARPSHTSQYLCASSESFSTDTQYFGPGTRLTVL.

This clone occurred a few times. The rearrangement uses TRBV7-3 and TRBJ2-2, with D perhaps TRBD2 (5 bases). The V and J ends lost 5 bases and 2 bases respectively, with 12 bases between them. CDR3 length: 15 residues. Germline V gives CDR1 SGHTA, CDR2 FQGTGA. The CDR3 DNA reads TGTGCCAGCAGCCCCGGACTCGGAAACACCGGGGAGCTGTTTTTT. Translated: CASSPGLGNTGELFF.

J is TRBJ2-3 and V is TRBV4-2; TRBD2 matches 8 bases. The V gene end was trimmed by 5 bases and the J gene end by 2 bases; junction bases not matched to a gene: 9. The CDR3 totals 16 residues. Per the germline V gene, CDR1 is LGHNA and CDR2 is YNFKEQ. Written as DNA, the CDR3 is TGTGCCAGCAGCTTGGGGGCGGGAGGATTCACAGATACGCAGTATTTT. It is translated as CASSLGAGGFTDTQYF.

This chain connects TRBV7-6 to TRBJ1-2; 7 bases agree with TRBD1. CDR3 length: 15 residues. The V gene end was trimmed by 2 bases and the J gene end by 6 bases; junction bases not matched to a gene: 9. In germline, CDR1 is SGHVS, CDR2 FNYEAQ. CDR3 nucleotides: TGTGCCAGCAGCTTATCGGGGAGGGACAGCCATGGCTACACCTTC. This gives the protein CASSLSGRDSHGYTF. Full variable domain (rest looked up from reference TRBV7-6 and TRBJ1-2): GAGVSQSPRYKVTKRGQDVALRCDPISGHVSLYWYRQALGQGPEFLTYFNYEAQQDKSGLPNDRFSAERPEGSISTLTIQRTEQRDSAMYRCASSLSGRDSHGYTFGSGTRLTVV.

To note about this clone: Given a much more abundant clone one base away, this may be a read error. Other nucleotide sequences in the sample specify the same CDR3. The V gene is TRBV19, the J gene TRBJ1-6; D is undetermined. Germline-derived CDR1 and CDR2 are LNHDA and SQIVND (reference sequence). The CDR3 loop spans 10 amino acids. Trimming shortened V by 9 bases and J by 9 bases, and 6 bases separated the two germline ends. The CDR3 DNA sequence: TGTGCCAGCTTCTTTTCACCCCTCCACTTT. Its protein is CASFFSPLHF.

This clone was recorded at least ten times. The chain couples TRBV30 to TRBJ1-5; D is possibly TRBD1 (5 bases). Germline V gene lookup returns CDR1 GTSNPN and CDR2 SVGIG (reference sequence). The ends were cut back, 0 bases at V and 5 bases at J, with 8 bases in the middle. The CDR3 totals 13 residues. CDR3 in amino acids: CAWSVKGDQPQHF. CDR3 bases: TGTGCCTGGAGTGTAAAAGGGGATCAGCCCCAGCATTTT.

This chain uses TRBV9 with TRBJ2-7, with 8 nucleotides matching TRBD1. The germline gives CDR1 SGDLS, CDR2 YYNGEE. V lost 4 bases and J lost 0; bases outside the gene matches: 6. The CDR3 loop spans 15 amino acids. CDR3 DNA sequence: TGTGCCAGCAGCCCTAACGGACAGGGCTCCTACGAGCAGTACTTC. Its translation is CASSPNGQGSYEQYF.

This clone has only a few counts. The V gene is TRBV4-2, the J gene TRBJ2-2; TRBD2 agrees at 11 bases. Trimming took 1 base from V and 2 from J; bases not matched to a gene: 9. The CDR3 covers 19 residues. Germline values: CDR1 LGHNA, CDR2 YNFKEQ. The CDR3 DNA sequence: TGTGCCAGCAGCCAAGTTGTTGGGCTAGCGGGAGGTAACACCGGGGAGCTGTTTTTT. Translated: CASSQVVGLAGGNTGELFF.

This clone was detected ten times or more. This rearrangement joins TRBV28 to TRBJ2-7; D remains unclear. With 2 bases removed from V and 6 bases from J, the gap between germline ends came to 14 bases. The CDR3 runs to 14 residues. Germline lookup yields CDR1 MDHEN and CDR2 SYDVKM. The CDR3 is CASSLMKFYSEQYF. The CDR3, as DNA: TGTGCCAGCAGTTTAATGAAGTTTTACAGCGAGCAGTACTTC.